These T cell receptor beta chains were read from a single sample in a study of regulatory T cells in long-lasting Graves disease. Each CDR3 protein gets one entry after TCRdb re-called the multiplex PCR reads with MiXCR. Of hundreds of thousands of distinct CDR3 sequences listed, around 32% are singletons. The source was peripheral blood mononuclear cells (PBMCs), collected when the disease was refractory, from a patient treated with antithyroid drugs. The receptors derive from a female donor with Graves disease. The CDR3 runs from the conserved cysteine through the conserved F or W. The order of the fields is clone size, V gene, D gene, J gene, CDR3 DNA, CDR3 protein. A D gene is named only where the DNA matches it firmly. A clone size is listed for some rows: how often the clone was seen (once, few, many), or a class if it is expanded.

clone_size: .; v_call: TRBV29-1; d_call: .; j_call: TRBJ1-1; cdr3_nt: TGCAGCGGGGGACAAATGAACACTGAAGCTTTCTTT; cdr3_aa: CSGGQMNTEAFF
clone_size: .; v_call: TRBV19; d_call: .; j_call: TRBJ1-1; cdr3_nt: TGTGCCAGTACGGTTACGGGAAAGACCACTGAAGCTTTCTTT; cdr3_aa: CASTVTGKTTEAFF
clone_size: .; v_call: TRBV20-1; d_call: .; j_call: TRBJ2-5; cdr3_nt: TGCAGTGCTAGAGGCCTCTCAGAGACCCAGTACTTC; cdr3_aa: CSARGLSETQYF
clone_size: many; v_call: TRBV20-1; d_call: .; j_call: TRBJ1-5; cdr3_nt: TGCAGTGCTAACCGACAGTTTCCCAATCAGCCCCAGCATTTT; cdr3_aa: CSANRQFPNQPQHF
clone_size: few; v_call: TRBV5-1; d_call: .; j_call: TRBJ2-7; cdr3_nt: TGCGCCAGCAGCTTGCCGGGAGCCAACTACGAGCAGTACTTC; cdr3_aa: CASSLPGANYEQYF
clone_size: many; v_call: TRBV28; d_call: .; j_call: TRBJ1-5; cdr3_nt: TGTGCCAGCAGTTTTGCCCCCGAGGAACAGCCCCAGCATTTT; cdr3_aa: CASSFAPEEQPQHF
clone_size: few; v_call: TRBV6-2/TRBV6-3; d_call: TRBD1; j_call: TRBJ2-2; cdr3_nt: TGTGCCAGCAGACACCGGGACAGCCTGAACACCGGGGAGCTGTTTTTT; cdr3_aa: CASRHRDSLNTGELFF
clone_size: .; v_call: TRBV6-1; d_call: .; j_call: TRBJ1-6; cdr3_nt: TGTGCCAGCAGCACCCGGCCCCGGGGTAATTCACCCCTCCACTTT; cdr3_aa: CASSTRPRGNSPLHF
clone_size: .; v_call: TRBV27; d_call: .; j_call: TRBJ2-7; cdr3_nt: TGTGCCAGCACAGGACAGTTTTACGAGCAGTACTTC; cdr3_aa: CASTGQFYEQYF
clone_size: few; v_call: TRBV3-1; d_call: .; j_call: TRBJ2-7; cdr3_nt: TGTGCCAGCAGCCAAACCCTTTCGGTCAGTAACTACGAGCAGTACTTC; cdr3_aa: CASSQTLSVSNYEQYF
clone_size: .; v_call: TRBV10-3; d_call: .; j_call: TRBJ1-6; cdr3_nt: TGTGCCATCATGCGGGACAAAGGATCACCCCTCCACTTT; cdr3_aa: CAIMRDKGSPLHF
clone_size: many; v_call: TRBV28; d_call: .; j_call: TRBJ1-2; cdr3_nt: TGTGCCAGCAGGGACCGCCGGACACGGGCCATTCTAAACTATGGCTACACCTTC; cdr3_aa: CASRDRRTRAILNYGYTF
clone_size: few; v_call: TRBV6-1; d_call: .; j_call: TRBJ1-4; cdr3_nt: TGTGCCAGCAGGCGGGCTGGGGACGAAAAACTGTTTTTT; cdr3_aa: CASRRAGDEKLFF
clone_size: few; v_call: TRBV2; d_call: .; j_call: TRBJ1-4; cdr3_nt: TGTGCCAGCCGAGTTTTCGTGTCGGGAAAACTGTTTTTT; cdr3_aa: CASRVFVSGKLFF
clone_size: .; v_call: TRBV19; d_call: .; j_call: TRBJ1-6; cdr3_nt: TGTGCCAGTAGTCCCAAGATCGGAAATAATTCACCCCTCCACTTT; cdr3_aa: CASSPKIGNNSPLHF
clone_size: .; v_call: TRBV19; d_call: TRBD2; j_call: TRBJ2-7; cdr3_nt: TGTGCCAGTAGGGCTAGCGGGATCTCCTACGAGCAGTACTTC; cdr3_aa: CASRASGISYEQYF
clone_size: many; v_call: TRBV15; d_call: TRBD1; j_call: TRBJ1-1; cdr3_nt: TGTGCCACCAGCACCGACAGGGGGAACACTGAAGCTTTCTTT; cdr3_aa: CATSTDRGNTEAFF
clone_size: .; v_call: TRBV10-2; d_call: TRBD1; j_call: TRBJ1-1; cdr3_nt: TGCGCCAGCAGTTCCAGGACAGGGGGCTCCTCAGCTTTCTTT; cdr3_aa: CASSSRTGGSSAFF
clone_size: .; v_call: TRBV30; d_call: .; j_call: TRBJ1-1; cdr3_nt: TGTGCCTGGAGTGTATGGGGGAGAGCCACTGAAGCTTTCTTT; cdr3_aa: CAWSVWGRATEAFF
clone_size: many; v_call: TRBV20-1; d_call: .; j_call: TRBJ2-1; cdr3_nt: TGCAGTGCTAGAGGGACAGGGAGGGCCTACAATGAGCAGTTCTTC; cdr3_aa: CSARGTGRAYNEQFF
clone_size: few; v_call: TRBV20-1; d_call: .; j_call: TRBJ1-6; cdr3_nt: TGCAGTGCTATCAGTCTCGGGAGAGCCTATAATTCACCCCTCCACTTT; cdr3_aa: CSAISLGRAYNSPLHF
clone_size: .; v_call: TRBV18; d_call: .; j_call: TRBJ2-5; cdr3_nt: TGTGCCAGCTCACCAAGGGGAACTTTCGGGACCCAGTACTTC; cdr3_aa: CASSPRGTFGTQYF
clone_size: .; v_call: TRBV30; d_call: TRBD1; j_call: TRBJ1-1; cdr3_nt: TGTGCCGGGGGGACAGTGAACACTGAAGCTTTCTTT; cdr3_aa: CAGGTVNTEAFF
clone_size: many; v_call: TRBV2; d_call: .; j_call: TRBJ1-1; cdr3_nt: TGTGCCAGCAGTGAAAGACACCTGAACACTGAAGCTTTCTTT; cdr3_aa: CASSERHLNTEAFF
clone_size: few; v_call: TRBV28; d_call: .; j_call: TRBJ1-3; cdr3_nt: TGTGCCAGCAGTTGGGTAGGGGACCACTCTGGAAACACCATATATTTT; cdr3_aa: CASSWVGDHSGNTIYF
clone_size: .; v_call: TRBV6-9; d_call: .; j_call: TRBJ1-4; cdr3_nt: TGTGCCAGCAGTTACCGCAGAAATGAAAAACTGTTTTTT; cdr3_aa: CASSYRRNEKLFF
clone_size: few; v_call: TRBV6-5; d_call: .; j_call: TRBJ2-5; cdr3_nt: TGTGCCAGCAGTTACGGATCGGGGCAGGGAGAGACCCAGTACTTC; cdr3_aa: CASSYGSGQGETQYF
clone_size: .; v_call: TRBV30; d_call: TRBD1; j_call: TRBJ1-5; cdr3_nt: TGTGCCTGGAGTGTAGGACAGGGGAATCAGCCCCAGCATTTT; cdr3_aa: CAWSVGQGNQPQHF
clone_size: .; v_call: TRBV5-1; d_call: TRBD1; j_call: TRBJ1-2; cdr3_nt: TGCGCCAGCAGCTTCGGGGGACAGGGCTATGGCTACACCTTC; cdr3_aa: CASSFGGQGYGYTF
clone_size: few; v_call: TRBV6-1; d_call: TRBD1; j_call: TRBJ1-4; cdr3_nt: TGTGCCAGCTATCCCCGGACAGGGGATAATGAAAAACTGTTTTTT; cdr3_aa: CASYPRTGDNEKLFF
clone_size: .; v_call: TRBV29-1; d_call: .; j_call: TRBJ2-7; cdr3_nt: TGCAGCGGGCGTGACCGCTACGAGCAGTACTTC; cdr3_aa: CSGRDRYEQYF
clone_size: .; v_call: TRBV20-1; d_call: TRBD2; j_call: TRBJ2-7; cdr3_nt: TGCAGTGCTAGAGATCATGCGGCTAGCGGCTACGAGCAGTACTTC; cdr3_aa: CSARDHAASGYEQYF
clone_size: .; v_call: TRBV15; d_call: TRBD2; j_call: TRBJ2-7; cdr3_nt: TGTGCCACCAGCGTACTAGCGGGAAGGACCCCCTACGAGCAGTACTTC; cdr3_aa: CATSVLAGRTPYEQYF
clone_size: .; v_call: TRBV4-1; d_call: .; j_call: TRBJ1-1; cdr3_nt: TGCGCCAGCAGCCAAGAGATCGGAGACAGCAGAGACACTGAAGCTTTCTTT; cdr3_aa: CASSQEIGDSRDTEAFF
clone_size: few; v_call: TRBV20-1; d_call: TRBD1; j_call: TRBJ2-7; cdr3_nt: TGCAGTGCGAACAACAGGGGCTACGAGCAGTACTTC; cdr3_aa: CSANNRGYEQYF
clone_size: .; v_call: TRBV12-3/TRBV12-4; d_call: TRBD2; j_call: TRBJ2-2; cdr3_nt: TGTGCCAGCAGTCCCGAGGTTCTACAAGCGGGAGGGCCTCCCGGGGAGCTGTTTTTT; cdr3_aa: CASSPEVLQAGGPPGELFF
clone_size: many; v_call: TRBV28; d_call: .; j_call: TRBJ1-1; cdr3_nt: TGTGCCAGCAGGCTAGGGTGGACTGAAGCTTTCTTT; cdr3_aa: CASRLGWTEAFF
clone_size: .; v_call: TRBV12-3/TRBV12-4; d_call: .; j_call: TRBJ1-1; cdr3_nt: TGTGCCAGCAGTTTAGAAACTGGCCAGAAGGCTTTCTTT; cdr3_aa: CASSLETGQKAFF
clone_size: .; v_call: TRBV27; d_call: .; j_call: TRBJ1-6; cdr3_nt: TGTGCCAGCAGCCCTCCCGGCTGGAATTCACCCCTCCACTTT; cdr3_aa: CASSPPGWNSPLHF
clone_size: many; v_call: TRBV6-5; d_call: .; j_call: TRBJ1-1; cdr3_nt: TGTGCCAGCAGTTTCTCAGGACCTAACACTGAAGCTTTCTTT; cdr3_aa: CASSFSGPNTEAFF
clone_size: .; v_call: TRBV7-3; d_call: .; j_call: TRBJ2-7; cdr3_nt: TGTGCCAGCAGACGCCCCGGGGTCCCCTACGAGCAGTACTTC; cdr3_aa: CASRRPGVPYEQYF
clone_size: few; v_call: TRBV19; d_call: .; j_call: TRBJ2-7; cdr3_nt: TGTGCCAGTAGTGAGGGGCGGAACTCCTACGAGCAGTACTTC; cdr3_aa: CASSEGRNSYEQYF
clone_size: few; v_call: TRBV7-9; d_call: .; j_call: TRBJ1-5; cdr3_nt: TGTGCCAGCAGCACCTCGGGGGATCAGCCCCAGCATTTT; cdr3_aa: CASSTSGDQPQHF
clone_size: .; v_call: TRBV29-1; d_call: .; j_call: TRBJ1-1; cdr3_nt: TGCAGCGTTGCCACCGGGTGGGGGGCTGGAGGCACTGAAGCTTTCTTT; cdr3_aa: CSVATGWGAGGTEAFF
clone_size: .; v_call: TRBV6-1; d_call: TRBD1; j_call: TRBJ1-2; cdr3_nt: TGTGCCAGCAGACGGACAGGGAGGTATGGCTACACCTTC; cdr3_aa: CASRRTGRYGYTF
clone_size: .; v_call: TRBV24-1; d_call: .; j_call: TRBJ1-1; cdr3_nt: TGTGCCACCAGTGATGGGGGGACTGAAGCTTTCTTT; cdr3_aa: CATSDGGTEAFF
clone_size: many; v_call: TRBV25-1; d_call: .; j_call: TRBJ1-6; cdr3_nt: TGTGCCAGCAAACCCTGGACCTATAATTCACCCCTCCACTTT; cdr3_aa: CASKPWTYNSPLHF
clone_size: .; v_call: TRBV29-1; d_call: .; j_call: TRBJ2-7; cdr3_nt: TGCAGCGCCCAAACAGCCGCCTACGAGCAGTACTTC; cdr3_aa: CSAQTAAYEQYF
clone_size: few; v_call: TRBV6-1; d_call: TRBD1; j_call: TRBJ1-2; cdr3_nt: TGTGCCAGCAAGGGACAGGGGCCCTATGGCTACACCTTC; cdr3_aa: CASKGQGPYGYTF
clone_size: many; v_call: TRBV28; d_call: .; j_call: TRBJ2-7; cdr3_nt: TGTGCCAGCAGCCACCGACCTGATAAGAGCTCCTACGAGCAGTACTTC; cdr3_aa: CASSHRPDKSSYEQYF
clone_size: .; v_call: TRBV5-1; d_call: .; j_call: TRBJ1-4; cdr3_nt: TGCGCCAGCAGCTTGATAGGGTTGGGTCATGAAAAACTGTTTTTT; cdr3_aa: CASSLIGLGHEKLFF
clone_size: .; v_call: TRBV7-3; d_call: TRBD1; j_call: TRBJ1-6; cdr3_nt: TGTGCCAGCAGCTTAACGGGCGGGGACAGCCGTTTGCCCCTCCACTTT; cdr3_aa: CASSLTGGDSRLPLHF
clone_size: few; v_call: TRBV7-2; d_call: .; j_call: TRBJ2-7; cdr3_nt: TGTGCCAGCAGCTTAGGCAGCGGATATGTTTACGAGCAGTACTTC; cdr3_aa: CASSLGSGYVYEQYF
clone_size: .; v_call: TRBV6-5; d_call: .; j_call: TRBJ2-7; cdr3_nt: TGTGCCAGCAGTTACGCCCGTTGGGGATCCTACGAGCAGTACTTC; cdr3_aa: CASSYARWGSYEQYF
clone_size: once; v_call: TRBV14; d_call: .; j_call: TRBJ2-1; cdr3_nt: TGTGCCAGCAGCCAAGATTTGGGGCACTACAATGAGCAGTTCTTC; cdr3_aa: CASSQDLGHYNEQFF
clone_size: .; v_call: TRBV28; d_call: .; j_call: TRBJ1-5; cdr3_nt: TGTGCCAGCAGTTTATGGTCCGCACTTAGCAATCAGCCCCAGCATTTT; cdr3_aa: CASSLWSALSNQPQHF
clone_size: .; v_call: TRBV28; d_call: .; j_call: TRBJ2-5; cdr3_nt: TGTGCCAGCAGTTTATCACGCGGCGACCAAGAGACCCAGTACTTC; cdr3_aa: CASSLSRGDQETQYF